The subject of this entry is one T cell receptor beta chain. Its antigen is currently unknown. MiXCR was run by TCRdb on the RACE reads, yielding one entry per CDR3 protein. The table lists some 110,000 distinct CDR3 sequences, roughly 12% of them singletons. This sample was included in a study of human T cells and chemical hapten exposure. At the level of the study: The study enrolled mostly female patients with alopecia areata, totalis or universalis. Study-level findings and limits: Clustering by CDR3 similarity yielded significantly more large clusters from expanded TCRs than controls.

CDR3 length equals 17 residues. Germline CDR1 DFQATT, CDR2 SNEGSKA (reference sequence). V shed 6 bases, J shed 5 bases, and the junction held 19 bases outside the gene matches. Time point given: patch test 3, about 24 weeks after DPC sensitization. The treatment was: therapeutic diphenylcyclopropenone sensitization with weekly scalp DPC. The V call is TRBV20-1, the J call TRBJ2-7, with TRBD2 matching over 10 bases. The sample consisted of whole blood, taken in connection with sensitization to the hapten diphenylcyclopropenone (DPC). This receptor was obtained from a woman aged 50 to 60 with alopecia areata. Some clones in this sample may be carry-over from other donors' samples. In DNA form, the CDR3 reads TGCAGTGCCGGGGCCCTAGCGGGAGACTTCCCTTGGAACGAGCAGTACTTC. Translated: CSAGALAGDFPWNEQYF.